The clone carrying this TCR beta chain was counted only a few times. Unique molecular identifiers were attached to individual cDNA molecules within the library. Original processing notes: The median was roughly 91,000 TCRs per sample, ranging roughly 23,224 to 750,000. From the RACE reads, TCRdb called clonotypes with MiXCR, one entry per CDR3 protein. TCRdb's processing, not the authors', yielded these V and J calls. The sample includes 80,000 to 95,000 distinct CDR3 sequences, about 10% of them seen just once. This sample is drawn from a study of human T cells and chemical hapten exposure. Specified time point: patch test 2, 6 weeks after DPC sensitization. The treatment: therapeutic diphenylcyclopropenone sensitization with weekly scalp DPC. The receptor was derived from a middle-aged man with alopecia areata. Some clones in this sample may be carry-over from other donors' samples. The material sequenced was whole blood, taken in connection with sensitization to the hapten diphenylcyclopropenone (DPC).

The CDR3 DNA reads TGTGCCACAAATCCCGGGAGCTCCTACGAGCAGTACTTC. It is translated as CATNPGSSYEQYF. The chain links TRBV19 to TRBJ2-7; tentative D call: TRBD2 (6 bases). The V end was cut by 10 bases, the J end by 0 bases, with 13 bases between. From germline, CDR1 is LNHDA and CDR2 SQIVND (reference sequence). This CDR3 is built from 13 residues.